The 5 T cell receptor beta chains presented below share a single source sample, sequenced in a study of control samples from healthy donors and cancer patients. Sequenced by immunoSEQ multiplex PCR; TCRdb stores in-frame clones only, minus some. The ten top clones account for less than 2.5%, within a sample of some 190,000 clones. Specimen: blood. These receptors were obtained from a woman aged 25 to 39 in good health.

The V gene is TRBV5-6, the J gene TRBJ2-1; the D gene is possibly TRBD2 (5 bases). Germline loops: CDR1 SGHDT, CDR2 YYEEEE. V gave up 4 bases and J gave up 7 bases, with 12 bases separating them. This CDR3 is built from 13 residues. The CDR3 reads CASSVVSGNEQFF. The DNA for the CDR3 is TGTGCCAGCAGCGTAGTGTCGGGGAATGAGCAGTTCTTC.

The chain recombines TRBV19 with TRBJ1-2; no firm D call. The CDR3 totals 14 residues. V dropped 9 bases and J dropped 0 bases, with 14 bases sitting between them. The germline V gene encodes CDR1 LNHDA and CDR2 SQIVND (reference sequence). The CDR3 DNA follows: TGTGCCAGCAGGCCTGGGCGGACTAACTATGGCTACACCTTC. This codes for CASRPGRTNYGYTF.

V is TRBV5-1 and J is TRBJ2-1, with D maybe TRBD2 (5 bases). The CDR3 covers 15 residues. Germline V gene sequence: CDR1 SGHRS, CDR2 YFSETQ. Trimming left V 4 bases short and J 4 bases short, with 15 bases between. The CDR3 DNA follows: TGCGCCAGCAGCCCCGGCGGCGGGTCGTACAATGAGCAGTTCTTC. This sequence encodes CASSPGGGSYNEQFF.

The V call is TRBV30, the J call TRBJ1-5; tentatively, D is TRBD1 (6 bases). Trimming pared 0 bases from V and 7 bases from J, leaving 16 bases between. This CDR3 region has 15 residues. Germline assignment: CDR1 GTSNPN and CDR2 SVGIG (reference sequence). The CDR3 nucleotides are TGTGCCTGGAGTGTACAAGGGGGAAGGCGACAGCCCCAGCATTTT. Residues: CAWSVQGGRRQPQHF.

The rearrangement joins TRBV2 to TRBJ1-1, with D uncertain. The CDR3 length is 11 residues. The germline V and J ends were trimmed by 6 bases and 11 bases, with 13 bases remaining between them. Germline V lookup: CDR1 SNHLY, CDR2 FYNNEI. The chain's CDR3 is CASRLGREAFF. CDR3 DNA: TGTGCCAGCAGGCTGGGCCGGGAGGCTTTCTTT.